The 17 T cell receptor beta chains in this list originate from one sample, sequenced in a study of cytomegalovirus exposure and HLA in healthy donors. It was with 60 Vbeta and 13 Jbeta primers that the PCR ran. The repertoire was sequenced with immunoSEQ multiplex PCR; TCRdb's copy has only in-frame clones and lacks some. This table has about 160,000 clones, roughly 85% appearing once. What was sequenced was PBMCs. Source of these receptors: a woman in her thirties in good health and CMV-seronegative.

The chain couples TRBV5-1 to TRBJ2-2; D gene ambiguous. Germline CDR1 is SGHRS and CDR2 is YFSETQ. Trimming took 0 bases from V and 2 from J, leaving 5 bases between them. The CDR3 runs to 14 residues. The CDR3 bases are TGCGCCAGCAGCTTGGTGGCTAACACCGGGGAGCTGTTTTTT. This gives the protein CASSLVANTGELFF.

V is TRBV6-5 and J is TRBJ2-5, with TRBD2 matching over 9 bases. The CDR3 is made up of 14 amino acids. Trimming took 5 bases from V and 2 from J; bases not matched to a gene: 3. Germline CDR1 and CDR2: MNHEY and SVGAGI. CDR3 nucleotides: TGTGCCAGCAGTCCGGGACTAGCACAAGAGACCCAGTACTTC. Encoded protein: CASSPGLAQETQYF.

The CDR3 bases are TGTGCCAGCAGCCCCGGACTAGCCGTGGAGACCCAGTACTTC. Translated, it gives CASSPGLAVETQYF. The chain recombines TRBV7-9 with TRBJ2-5; 8 positions agree with TRBD2. The germline CDR1 and CDR2 sequences are SEHNR and FQNEAQ (reference sequence). The ends lost 5 bases at V and 5 bases at J; junction bases unmatched: 7. CDR3 length: 14 amino acids.

The chain has TRBV5-4 and TRBJ2-2; TRBD1 aligns across 8 bases. CDR1 and CDR2 (germline): SGHNT, YYREEE (reference sequence). The length of the CDR3 is 15 residues. After removal of 4 bases from V and 1 base from J, the junction contained 3 bases not matched to a gene. The DNA of the CDR3 is TGTGCCAGCAGCCCGGACAGGGTGAACACCGGGGAGCTGTTTTTT. It translates to CASSPDRVNTGELFF.

The J gene is TRBJ2-5, the V gene TRBV5-4, with D possibly being TRBD1 (6 bases). CDR1 SGHNT and CDR2 YYREEE come from the germline V gene (reference sequence). CDR3 length equals 14 residues. The V and J ends lost 2 bases and 9 bases respectively, with 17 bases between them. The CDR3 coding sequence is TGTGCCAGCAGCTTTTCACTGGCACCAGGGGCCCAGTACTTC. Protein product: CASSFSLAPGAQYF.

The genes are TRBV6-6 and TRBJ2-7; maybe TRBD2 (5 bases). The CDR3 loop spans 16 amino acids. Germline loops: CDR1 MNHNY, CDR2 SVGAGI (reference sequence). Trimming removed 6 bases from V and 0 bases from J, with 18 bases in between. CDR3 in amino acids: CASRHSIARSSYEQYF. The CDR3, as DNA: TGTGCCAGCAGGCATAGCATAGCGCGCAGCTCCTACGAGCAGTACTTC.

V gene TRBV7-2 combines with J gene TRBJ2-7; no firm D call. Trimming took off 2 bases at V and 3 bases at J, with 14 bases between the two ends. CDR1 and CDR2 from the germline V gene are SGHTA and FQGNSA. This CDR3 has 15 amino acids. The DNA of the CDR3 is TGTGCCAGCAGCTTAACGCAGGATTCCCGCTACGAGCAGTACTTC. Encoded protein: CASSLTQDSRYEQYF.

This clone was counted only a few times. The V and J genes are TRBV6-5 and TRBJ1-3; D is perhaps TRBD1 (5 bases). V shed 6 bases and J shed 4 bases, with 10 bases lying between them. This CDR3 comprises 13 residues. Germline V gene data show CDR1 as MNHEY and CDR2 as SVGAGI. CDR3 sequence: CASSWTPGNTIYF. CDR3 DNA sequence: TGTGCCAGCAGCTGGACACCCGGAAACACCATATATTTT.

The chain employs TRBV5-8 and TRBJ2-5; D perhaps matches TRBD1 (5 bases). Germline CDR1 and CDR2: SGHTS and YDEGEE. The CDR3 length is 17 residues. The V end was cut by 1 base, the J end by 1 base, with 17 bases between. CDR3 DNA sequence: TGTGCCAGCAGCTTGTATCAGGGATTCGCGGCCCAAGAGACCCAGTACTTC. This gives the protein CASSLYQGFAAQETQYF.

J is TRBJ1-5 and V is TRBV28; 7 bases fit TRBD1. J gave up 5 bases and V 5 bases, and 6 bases lay outside the gene matches. The CDR3 contains 14 residues. CDR1 and CDR2 from the germline V gene are MDHEN and SYDVKM. CDR3 sequence (DNA): TGTGCCAGCAGTGTACAGGGGAGCGATCAGCCCCAGCATTTT. It codes for CASSVQGSDQPQHF.

The chain has TRBV6-4 and TRBJ2-7, with D possibly matching TRBD1 (6 bases). V was trimmed by 4 bases and J by 5 bases, leaving 12 bases between them. The length of the CDR3 is 13 residues. Germline CDR1 MRHNA, CDR2 SNTAGT. CDR3 sequence: CASSVSGVHEQYF. CDR3 sequence (DNA): TGTGCCAGCAGTGTGTCAGGGGTCCACGAGCAGTACTTC.

The rearrangement joins TRBV14 to TRBJ2-7; 13 bases agree with TRBD2. The ends lost 1 base at V and 6 bases at J; junction bases unmatched: 0. CDR1 and CDR2 from the germline V gene are SGHDN and FVKESK. This CDR3 has 14 residues. CDR3 region: CASSQGTSGSEQYF. The CDR3 DNA sequence: TGTGCCAGCAGCCAAGGGACTAGCGGGAGCGAGCAGTACTTC.

V is TRBV7-8 and J is TRBJ2-5; maybe TRBD1 (5 bases). The DNA matches TRBJ2-7 better at its end, which makes the J call doubtful. This CDR3 is 14 amino acids long. The germline gives CDR1 SGHVS, CDR2 FQNEAQ. The CDR3 region has the DNA TGTGCCAGCAGCCCAGCTAGGGGTAGTGACGAGCAGTACTTC. It yields the protein CASSPARGSDEQYF.

The CDR3 loop reads CASSLVASVDEQFF. DNA for the CDR3: TGTGCCAGCAGCTTAGTCGCATCAGTGGATGAGCAGTTCTTC. The rearrangement links TRBV7-2 to TRBJ2-1, with D hard to call. The CDR3 loop spans 14 amino acids. V was shortened by 1 base and J by 8 bases, with 12 bases between the two germline ends. The germline V gene encodes CDR1 SGHTA and CDR2 FQGNSA.

The genes are TRBV11-2 and TRBJ1-2, with D unresolved. Trimming removed 4 bases at V and 3 bases at J, with 9 bases between. Germline CDR1 reads SGHAT; CDR2 reads FQNNGV. This CDR3 is built from 13 residues. CDR3 sequence (DNA): TGTGCCAGCAGCTCGCCCAGGCACTATGGCTACACCTTC. Encoded protein: CASSSPRHYGYTF.

The chain recombines TRBV6-1 with TRBJ2-2; 7 bases map to TRBD1. The V gene's germline CDR1 is MNHNS and CDR2 SASEGT. J lost 2 bases, V lost 8 bases, and 5 bases had no gene match. This CDR3 region has 14 residues. The CDR3 DNA is TGTGCCAGCGCGTGGGACAGAAACACCGGGGAGCTGTTTTTT. Encoded protein: CASAWDRNTGELFF.

CDR3 loop: CASSTRGTNTEAFF. The CDR3 DNA is TGTGCCAGTAGCACGAGGGGGACGAACACTGAAGCTTTCTTT. V usage is TRBV19 and J usage is TRBJ1-1, with D maybe TRBD1 (6 bases). CDR1 is LNHDA, CDR2 SQIVND, per germline (reference sequence). CDR3 length: 14 residues. The V end lost 6 bases, the J end lost 1 base, and 12 bases lay between the germline ends.